This entry is about one T cell receptor beta chain. Its antigen is unidentified. The CDR3 sequence is 16 residues long. V gave up 1 base and J gave up 3 bases, with 10 bases separating them. Germline-derived CDR1 and CDR2 are MDHEN and SYDVKM. These data come from a study of shared clonotypes between healthy human individuals. General study results and limits: Naive subsets typically showed greater estimated richness than memory subsets.

All donors qualified as healthy HIV-negative adults and had experienced no recent acute infections or vaccinations. Sequencing was performed with immunoSEQ multiplex PCR; in TCRdb, only in-frame clones are kept and a portion is missing. The table shows approximately 620,000 clones, with approximately 97% occurring only once. Sequencing was performed on naive CD4+ T cells sorted from blood. Subset specified: CD45RA+ positively selected. The chain joins TRBV28 to TRBJ1-6; a weak D match, TRBD1 (5 bases). This sequence was found in a woman in her thirties in good health. The CDR3 region has the DNA TGTGCCAGCAGTTTATACAGGCAAGACTATAATTCACCCCTCCACTTT. This encodes CASSLYRQDYNSPLHF.